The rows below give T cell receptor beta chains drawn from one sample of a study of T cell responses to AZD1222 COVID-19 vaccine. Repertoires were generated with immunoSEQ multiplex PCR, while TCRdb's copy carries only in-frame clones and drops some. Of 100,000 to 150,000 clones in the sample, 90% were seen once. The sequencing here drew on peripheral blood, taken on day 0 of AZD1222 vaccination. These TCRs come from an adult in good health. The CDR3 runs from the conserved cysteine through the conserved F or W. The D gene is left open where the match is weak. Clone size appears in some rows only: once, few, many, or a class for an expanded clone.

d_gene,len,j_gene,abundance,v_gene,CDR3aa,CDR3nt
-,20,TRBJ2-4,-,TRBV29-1,CSVAGRQMRDTTLAKNIQYF,TGCAGCGTTGCCGGTCGGCAGATGAGAGACACTACACTAGCCAAAAACATTCAGTACTTC
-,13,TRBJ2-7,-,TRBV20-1,CSVSDRSSYEQYF,TGCAGTGTCAGTGACAGGAGCTCCTACGAGCAGTACTTC
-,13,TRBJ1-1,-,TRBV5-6,CASSLSWGSEAFF,TGTGCCAGCAGCTTGTCCTGGGGCTCTGAAGCTTTCTTT
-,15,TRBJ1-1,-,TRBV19,CASSIEGYRNTEAFF,TGTGCCAGTAGTATAGAGGGATACCGGAACACTGAAGCTTTCTTT
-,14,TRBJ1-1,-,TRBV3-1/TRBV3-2,CASSKKDGYTEAFF,TGTGCCAGCAGCAAAAAGGACGGCTACACTGAAGCTTTCTTT
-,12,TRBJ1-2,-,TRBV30,CAWSVAGIGYTF,TGTGCCTGGAGTGTGGCAGGGATTGGCTACACCTTC
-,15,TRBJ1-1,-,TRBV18,CASSPFGEVGTEAFF,TGTGCCAGCTCACCATTCGGGGAAGTGGGGACTGAAGCTTTCTTT
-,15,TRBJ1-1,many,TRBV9,CASSFINKVNTEAFF,TGTGCCAGCAGCTTCATAAACAAGGTGAACACTGAAGCTTTCTTT
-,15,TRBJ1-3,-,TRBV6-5,CASSYSSGAGNTIYF,TGTGCCAGCAGTTACTCATCAGGAGCTGGAAACACCATATATTTT
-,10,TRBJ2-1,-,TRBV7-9,CASSLHEQFF,TGTGCCAGCAGCTTACATGAGCAGTTCTTC